This T cell receptor (beta chain) is from a study of vaccination and CD4 T cells after COVID-19. Across the whole study: Investigators drew the post-COVID samples a median about 98 days after diagnosis, with a range of 35 to 161. Median time from second vaccine dose to sampling was around 72 days (14 to 241).

Researchers used the Oncomine TCR Beta short-read assay to sequence DNA from cultured CD4+ T cells. TCRdb reanalysed the PCR reads using MiXCR and keeps one entry per CDR3 protein. The table shows 8,500 to 10,000 distinct CDR3 sequences, with 45% to 60% occurring only once. Trimming stripped 6 bases from V and 1 base from J, with 15 bases between. Germline V gene sequence: CDR1 MNHNS, CDR2 SASEGT. The length of the CDR3 is 15 residues. With regard to this clonotype: Its antigen remains unknown.

Treatment defined: roughly nine-day PBMC culture with coronavirus spike peptide pools or control peptides (ViraFEST assay). The chain is built from TRBV6-1 and TRBJ1-1; D unclear. The sample consisted of CD4+ T cells from blood, cultured in vitro. The receptor comes from a human donor who had recovered from COVID-19. The CDR3 nucleotides are TGTGCCAGCAGGCCAATATCGAACAGGAACACTGAAGCTTTCTTT. This sequence encodes CASRPISNRNTEAFF.